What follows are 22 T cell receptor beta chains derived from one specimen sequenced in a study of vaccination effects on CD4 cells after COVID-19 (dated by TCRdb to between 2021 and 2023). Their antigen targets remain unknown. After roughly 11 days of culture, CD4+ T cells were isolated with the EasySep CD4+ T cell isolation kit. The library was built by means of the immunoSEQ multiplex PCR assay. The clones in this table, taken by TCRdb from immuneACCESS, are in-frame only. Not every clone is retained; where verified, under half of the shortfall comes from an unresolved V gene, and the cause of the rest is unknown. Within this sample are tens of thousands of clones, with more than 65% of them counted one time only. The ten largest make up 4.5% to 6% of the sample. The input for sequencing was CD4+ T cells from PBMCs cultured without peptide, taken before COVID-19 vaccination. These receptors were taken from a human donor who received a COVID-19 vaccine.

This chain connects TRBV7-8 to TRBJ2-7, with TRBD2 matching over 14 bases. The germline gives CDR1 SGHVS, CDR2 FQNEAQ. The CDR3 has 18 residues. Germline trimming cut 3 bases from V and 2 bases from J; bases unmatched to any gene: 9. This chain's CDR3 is CASSFGTGGLAGAYEQYF. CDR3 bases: TGTGCCAGCAGCTTCGGGACAGGGGGACTAGCGGGAGCCTACGAGCAGTACTTC.

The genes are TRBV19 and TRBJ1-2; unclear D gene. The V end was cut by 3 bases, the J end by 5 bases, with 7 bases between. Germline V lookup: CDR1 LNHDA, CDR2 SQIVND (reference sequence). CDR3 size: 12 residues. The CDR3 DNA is TGTGCCAGTAGTATGGCTACGTATGGCTACACCTTC. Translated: CASSMATYGYTF.

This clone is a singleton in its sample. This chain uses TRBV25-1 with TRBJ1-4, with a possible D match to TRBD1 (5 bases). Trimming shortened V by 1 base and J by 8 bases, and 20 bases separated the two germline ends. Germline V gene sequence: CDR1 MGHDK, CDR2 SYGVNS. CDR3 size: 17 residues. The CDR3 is CASSEFIGAAVGEKLFF. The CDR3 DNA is TGTGCCAGCAGTGAATTTATCGGGGCGGCGGTTGGAGAAAAACTGTTTTTT. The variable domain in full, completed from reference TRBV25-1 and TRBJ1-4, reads EADIYQTPRYLVIGTGKKITLECSQTMGHDKMYWYQQDPGMELHLIHYSYGVNSTEKGDLSSESTVSRIRTEHFPLTLESARPSHTSQYLCASSEFIGAAVGEKLFFGSGTQLSVL.

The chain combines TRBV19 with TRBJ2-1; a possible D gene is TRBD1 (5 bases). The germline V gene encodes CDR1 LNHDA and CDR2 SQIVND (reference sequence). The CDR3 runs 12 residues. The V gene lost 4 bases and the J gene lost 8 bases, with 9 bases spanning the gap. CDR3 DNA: TGTGCCAGTAGTAGGGGCCGGGATGAGCAGTTCTTC. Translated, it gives CASSRGRDEQFF.

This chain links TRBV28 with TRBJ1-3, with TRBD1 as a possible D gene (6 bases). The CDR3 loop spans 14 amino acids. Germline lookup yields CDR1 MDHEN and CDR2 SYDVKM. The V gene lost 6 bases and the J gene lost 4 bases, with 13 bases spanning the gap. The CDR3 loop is CASRLQGTGNTIYF. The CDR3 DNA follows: TGTGCCAGCAGACTACAGGGTACCGGAAACACCATATATTTT.

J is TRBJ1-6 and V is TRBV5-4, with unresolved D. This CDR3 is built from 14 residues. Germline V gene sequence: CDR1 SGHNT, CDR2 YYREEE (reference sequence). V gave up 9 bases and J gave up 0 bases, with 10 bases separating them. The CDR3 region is CATREASYNSPLHF. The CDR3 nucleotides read TGTGCCACTCGTGAGGCCTCCTATAATTCACCCCTCCACTTT.

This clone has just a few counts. The CDR3 DNA sequence: TGTGCCAGCAGCCAAGTACGGGGCCGGACCGGGGAGCTGTTTTTT. The encoded protein is CASSQVRGRTGELFF. The rearrangement joins TRBV3-1 (or the pseudogene TRBV3-2) to TRBJ2-2; D assignment may be TRBD1 or TRBD2 (5 bases each). In germline, CDR1 is LGHDT, CDR2 YNNKEL (reference sequence). Trimming shortened V by 1 base and J by 5 bases, and 11 bases separated the two germline ends. CDR3 length: 15 residues.

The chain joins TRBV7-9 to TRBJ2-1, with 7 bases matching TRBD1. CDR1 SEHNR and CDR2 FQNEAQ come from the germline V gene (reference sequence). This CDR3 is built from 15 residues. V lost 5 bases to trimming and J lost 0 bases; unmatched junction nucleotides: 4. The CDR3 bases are TGTGCCAGCAGCGAGACAGGGTCCTCCTACAATGAGCAGTTCTTC. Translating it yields CASSETGSSYNEQFF.

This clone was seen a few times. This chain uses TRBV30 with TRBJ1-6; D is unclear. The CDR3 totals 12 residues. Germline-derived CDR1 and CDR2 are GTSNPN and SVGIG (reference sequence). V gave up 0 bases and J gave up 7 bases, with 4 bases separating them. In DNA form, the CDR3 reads TGTGCCTGGAGTGTCCGCAATTCACCCCTCCACTTT. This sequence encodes CAWSVRNSPLHF.

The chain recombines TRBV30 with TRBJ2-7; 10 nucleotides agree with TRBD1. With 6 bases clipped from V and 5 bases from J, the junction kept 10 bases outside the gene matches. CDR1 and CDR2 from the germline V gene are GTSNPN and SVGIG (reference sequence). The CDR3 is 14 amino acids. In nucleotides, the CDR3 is TGTGCCTGCAAGCCCGGGACAGGGGTTCACGAGCAGTACTTC. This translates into CACKPGTGVHEQYF. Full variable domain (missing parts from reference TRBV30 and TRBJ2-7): SQTIHQWPATLVQPVGSPLSLECTVEGTSNPNLYWYRQAAGRGLQLLFYSVGIGQISSEVPQNLSASRPQDRQFILSSKKLLLSDSGFYLCACKPGTGVHEQYFGPGTRLTVT.

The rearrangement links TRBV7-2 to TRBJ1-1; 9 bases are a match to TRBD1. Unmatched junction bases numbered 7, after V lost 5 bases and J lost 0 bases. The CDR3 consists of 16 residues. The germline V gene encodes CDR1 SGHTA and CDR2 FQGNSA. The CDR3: CASSPRTGEVNTEAFF. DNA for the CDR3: TGTGCCAGCAGCCCACGGACAGGGGAAGTGAACACTGAAGCTTTCTTT.

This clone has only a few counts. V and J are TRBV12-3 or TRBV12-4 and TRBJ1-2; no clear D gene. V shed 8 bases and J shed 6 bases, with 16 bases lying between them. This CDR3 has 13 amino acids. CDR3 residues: CASHKGSSHGYTF. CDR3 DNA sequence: TGTGCCAGCCACAAAGGGTCGAGTCATGGCTACACCTTC.

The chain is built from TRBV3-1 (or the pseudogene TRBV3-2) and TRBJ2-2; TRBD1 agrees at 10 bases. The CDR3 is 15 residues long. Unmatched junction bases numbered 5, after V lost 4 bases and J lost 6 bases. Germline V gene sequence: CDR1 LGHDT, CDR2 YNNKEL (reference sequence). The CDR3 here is CASSRQTGGPGELFF. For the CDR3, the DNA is TGTGCCAGCAGCCGACAGACAGGGGGCCCCGGGGAGCTGTTTTTT.

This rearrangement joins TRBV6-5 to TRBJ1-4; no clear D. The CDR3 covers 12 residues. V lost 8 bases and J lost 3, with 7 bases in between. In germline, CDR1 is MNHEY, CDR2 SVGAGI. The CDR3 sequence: CASRSPNEKLFF. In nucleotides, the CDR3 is TGTGCCAGCCGGAGTCCTAATGAAAAACTGTTTTTT.

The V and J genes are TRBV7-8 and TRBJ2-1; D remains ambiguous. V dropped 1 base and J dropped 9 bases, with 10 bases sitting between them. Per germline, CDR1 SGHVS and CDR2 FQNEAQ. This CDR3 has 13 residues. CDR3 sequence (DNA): TGTGCCAGCAGCTTAGAGATCATCGGTGAGCAGTTCTTC. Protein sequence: CASSLEIIGEQFF.

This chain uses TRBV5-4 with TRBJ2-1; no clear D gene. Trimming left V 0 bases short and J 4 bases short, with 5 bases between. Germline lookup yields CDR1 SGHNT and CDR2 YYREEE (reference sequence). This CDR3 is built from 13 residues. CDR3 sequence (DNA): TGTGCCAGCAGCTTGGGCTCTTACAATGAGCAGTTCTTC. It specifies CASSLGSYNEQFF. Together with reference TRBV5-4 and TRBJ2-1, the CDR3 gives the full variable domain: ETGVTQSPTHLIKTRGQQVTLRCSSQSGHNTVSWYQQALGQGPQFIFQYYREEENGRGNFPPRFSGLQFPNYSSELNVNALELDDSALYLCASSLGSYNEQFFGPGTRLTVL.

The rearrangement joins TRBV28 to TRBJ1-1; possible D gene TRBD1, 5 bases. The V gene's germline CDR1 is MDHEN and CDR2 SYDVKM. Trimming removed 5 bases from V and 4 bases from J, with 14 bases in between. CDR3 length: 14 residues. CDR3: CASSQPGGGTEAFF. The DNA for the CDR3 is TGTGCCAGCAGTCAACCCGGTGGGGGCACTGAAGCTTTCTTT.

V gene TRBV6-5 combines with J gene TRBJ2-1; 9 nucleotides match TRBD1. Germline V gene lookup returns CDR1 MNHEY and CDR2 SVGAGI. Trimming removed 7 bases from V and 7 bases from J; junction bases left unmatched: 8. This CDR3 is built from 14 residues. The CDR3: CASTPGQGWNEQFF. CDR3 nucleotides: TGTGCCAGCACACCGGGACAGGGATGGAATGAGCAGTTCTTC.

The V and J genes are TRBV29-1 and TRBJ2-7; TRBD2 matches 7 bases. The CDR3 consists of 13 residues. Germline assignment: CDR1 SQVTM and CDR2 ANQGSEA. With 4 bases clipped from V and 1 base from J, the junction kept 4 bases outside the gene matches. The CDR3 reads CSVAWGGSYEQYF. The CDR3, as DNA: TGCAGCGTTGCCTGGGGGGGTTCCTACGAGCAGTACTTC.

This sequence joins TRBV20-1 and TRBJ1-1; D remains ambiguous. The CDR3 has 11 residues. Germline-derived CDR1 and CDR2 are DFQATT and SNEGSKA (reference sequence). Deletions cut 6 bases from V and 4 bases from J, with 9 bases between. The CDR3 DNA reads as TGCAGTGCGACGCGGATCACTGAAGCTTTCTTT. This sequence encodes CSATRITEAFF.

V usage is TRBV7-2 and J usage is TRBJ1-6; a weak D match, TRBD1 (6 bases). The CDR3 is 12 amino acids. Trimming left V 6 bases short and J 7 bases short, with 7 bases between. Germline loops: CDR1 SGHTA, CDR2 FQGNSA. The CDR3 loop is CASSTGNSPLHF. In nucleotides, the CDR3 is TGTGCCAGCAGTACAGGGAATTCACCCCTCCACTTT.

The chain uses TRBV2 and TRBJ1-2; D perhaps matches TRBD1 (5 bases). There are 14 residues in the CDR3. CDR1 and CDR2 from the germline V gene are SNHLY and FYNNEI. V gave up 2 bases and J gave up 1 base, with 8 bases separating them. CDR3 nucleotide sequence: TGTGCCAGCAGTGAATGGCAGGGTAACTATGGCTACACCTTC. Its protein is CASSEWQGNYGYTF.